The 9 T cell receptor beta chains in this list originate from one sample, sequenced in a study of post-analysis software for immune sequencing data. Study-wide results and caveats: TRBV5-6, TRBV5-1 and TRBV20-1 were among 4 or 5 TRBV segments more frequent in patients than controls.

TCR beta cDNA libraries had unique molecular identifiers. TCRdb reprocessed the PCR reads via MiXCR and lists one record per CDR3 protein. The table lists hundreds of thousands of distinct CDR3 sequences, 25% to 30% of them singletons. Antigens for these TCRs are unknown. Sequenced material: blood. Receptors were obtained from a girl aged 5 to 17 with multiple sclerosis.

In this sample, this clonotype turned up a few times. The chain carries TRBV4-3 and TRBJ1-1; D gene ambiguous. Germline V gene data show CDR1 as LGHNA and CDR2 as YSLEER. CDR3 length equals 17 residues. V lost 0 bases and J 4 bases, leaving 18 bases between the germline ends. CDR3 nucleotide sequence: TGCGCCAGCAGCCAAGATCTCGTTGAGGTTATGGGCACTGAAGCTTTCTTT. It encodes CASSQDLVEVMGTEAFF.

Details on this clonotype: Being one base from a much bigger clone, this may be a read error. The chain combines TRBV20-1 with TRBJ2-1, with 8 bases fitting TRBD1. V dropped 0 bases and J dropped 6; count of bases not matched to a gene: 13. Germline assignment: CDR1 DFQATT and CDR2 SNEGSKA (reference sequence). The CDR3 contains 17 residues. Written as DNA, the CDR3 is TGCAGTGCTAGAGACGCACAGGGGGTTCCGCATTGCAATGAGCAGTTCTTC. Protein: CSARDAQGVPHCNEQFF.

This clonotype was found a few times. The V call is TRBV18, the J call TRBJ2-1; no clear D gene. Germline CDR1 KGHSH, CDR2 LQKENI. V was clipped by 3 bases and J by 7 bases, with 13 bases between them. CDR3 length: 14 amino acids. The CDR3 bases are TGTGCCAGCTCACCCCCGTCTGGTCGGAATGAGCAGTTCTTC. Translation gives CASSPPSGRNEQFF.

In this sample, this clonotype turned up a few times. The V and J genes are TRBV9 and TRBJ2-5; 12 nucleotides match TRBD2. CDR1 is SGDLS and CDR2 is YYNGEE in the germline V gene. Losses at the gene ends were 0 bases for V and 1 base for J; bases not matched to a gene: 4. The CDR3 spans 17 residues. The CDR3 DNA sequence: TGTGCCAGCAGCGTAGATCCTAGCGGGGGGGCCCAAGAGACCCAGTACTTC. It yields the protein CASSVDPSGGAQETQYF.

This clonotype has only a few counts. The V gene is TRBV9, the J gene TRBJ2-1; D call uncertain. The ends were cut back, 7 bases at V and 4 bases at J, with 18 bases in the middle. This CDR3 has 15 residues. Germline assignment: CDR1 SGDLS and CDR2 YYNGEE. CDR3 sequence reads: CASETYGRTYNEQFF. CDR3 DNA sequence: TGTGCCAGCGAGACCTATGGCAGAACTTACAATGAGCAGTTCTTC.

V and J are TRBV5-5 and TRBJ1-3; 7 positions match TRBD1. Germline assignment: CDR1 SGHKS and CDR2 YYEKEE (reference sequence). The V gene end was trimmed by 4 bases and the J gene end by 13 bases; junction bases not matched to a gene: 20. The CDR3 extends over 16 amino acids. Here the CDR3 DNA reads TGTGCCAGCAGCCGAGAGAGGACAGGTCGGAGTGGTGTGATATATTTT. Its protein is CASSRERTGRSGVIYF.

This chain joins TRBV28 and TRBJ1-1, with TRBD1 as a possible D gene (5 bases). Germline V CDR1 and CDR2: MDHEN, SYDVKM. The V end was cut by 5 bases, the J end by 1 base, with 11 bases between. The CDR3 extends over 14 amino acids. CDR3 sequence: CASSEGPKNTEAFF. The CDR3 nucleotides read TGTGCCAGCAGTGAGGGGCCTAAGAACACTGAAGCTTTCTTT.

The table lists this clonotype with a few counts. The V and J genes are TRBV6-2 or TRBV6-3 and TRBJ2-1, with D possibly TRBD2 on 6 matching bases. Trimming cost V 5 bases and J 2 bases, with 16 bases left between them. This CDR3 is 16 amino acids long. In germline, CDR1 is MNHEY, CDR2 SVGEGT. The CDR3 here is CASSPLEGPTYNEQFF. The DNA for the CDR3 is TGTGCCAGCAGTCCCCTGGAGGGGCCCACCTACAATGAGCAGTTCTTC.

There are a few counts of this clonotype. The chain recombines TRBV5-1 with TRBJ1-2, with TRBD1 as a possible D gene (6 bases). V lost 6 bases to trimming and J lost 3 bases, with 18 bases between them. Germline CDR1 and CDR2: SGHRS and YFSETQ. The CDR3 sequence is 15 residues long. The CDR3 sequence is CASTAWQGSDYGYTF. CDR3 DNA sequence: TGCGCCAGCACCGCTTGGCAGGGGTCGGACTATGGCTACACCTTC. Looking up the rest from reference TRBV5-1 and TRBJ1-2 gives the full variable domain: KAGVTQTPRYLIKTRGQQVTLSCSPISGHRSVSWYQQTPGQGLQFLFEYFSETQRNKGNFPGRFSGRQFSNSRSEMNVSTLELGDSALYLCASTAWQGSDYGYTFGSGTRLTVV.